This TCR beta chain is drawn from a study of T cell repertoires in cytomegalovirus infection. J lost 2 bases, V lost 4 bases, and 3 bases had no gene match. This CDR3 contains 15 residues. CDR1 is SGHTA and CDR2 is FQGNSA in the germline V gene. TCRdb redid the calling of the reads with MiXCR, one entry per CDR3 protein. The sample lists nearly 700,000 distinct CDR3 sequences; about 33% were seen once. Regarding this clonotype: Its target is unknown.

The starting material was cultured PBMCs, obtained from culture after CMV antigen stimulation. The gene calls are TRBV7-2 and TRBJ2-2, with 8 bases fitting TRBD1. This receptor was identified in a human donor in good health (CMV status not recorded). Some clones in this sample may be carry-over from other donors' samples. CDR3 amino acids: CASSWGQVNTGELFF. The CDR3 DNA reads TGTGCCAGCAGCTGGGGACAGGTCAACACCGGGGAGCTGTTTTTT.